Presented here are 8 T cell receptor beta chains from one specimen sequenced in a study of shared T cell receptors in the human thymus. The protocol was immunoSEQ multiplex PCR, while the TCRdb copy is restricted to in-frame clones and leaves out a portion. The table lists about 660,000 clones, 88% of them singletons. The same data also contributed to another study, on human thymus T cells.

What was sequenced was thymocytes. Source of these receptors: a boy younger than two with a congenital heart defect.

The chain joins TRBV6-6 to TRBJ1-2, with 11 bases fitting TRBD1. The CDR3 runs to 15 residues. CDR1 and CDR2 (germline): MNHNY, SVGAGI (reference sequence). V lost 10 bases to trimming and J lost 6 bases; unmatched junction nucleotides: 13. CDR3 sequence: CATGSDPDRGHGYTF. Written as DNA, the CDR3 is TGTGCCACCGGTTCAGATCCGGACAGGGGGCATGGCTACACCTTC.

The chain couples TRBV9 to TRBJ2-1, with TRBD1 matching over 8 bases. CDR1 is SGDLS, CDR2 YYNGEE, per germline. The length of the CDR3 is 12 residues. J gave up 7 bases and V 3 bases, and 0 bases lay outside the gene matches. CDR3 amino acids: CASSGTGNEQFF. CDR3 bases: TGTGCCAGCAGCGGGACAGGGAATGAGCAGTTCTTC.

The chain recombines TRBV6-6 with TRBJ2-7; 7 bases match TRBD1. The CDR3 has 15 residues. V shed 3 bases, J shed 3 bases, and the junction held 8 bases outside the gene matches. CDR1 MNHNY and CDR2 SVGAGI come from the germline V gene (reference sequence). The CDR3 DNA is TGTGCCAGCAGTTATGAGACAGGGCTAAACTACGAGCAGTACTTC. The encoded protein is CASSYETGLNYEQYF.

For this clone: Other DNA sequences in the same sample also yield this CDR3. This chain links TRBV28 with TRBJ2-7, with 13 bases fitting TRBD2. Trimming cost V 4 bases and J 2 bases; bases outside gene matches: 5. Looked up from germline, CDR1 is MDHEN and CDR2 is SYDVKM. This CDR3 is built from 16 residues. CDR3 sequence (DNA): TGTGCCAGCAGTTCCCCGGGGACTAGCGGGACCTACGAGCAGTACTTC. Its translation: CASSSPGTSGTYEQYF.

The chain employs TRBV7-9 and TRBJ1-1; TRBD1 aligns across 8 bases. Germline V CDR1 and CDR2: SEHNR, FQNEAQ (reference sequence). This CDR3 is 16 amino acids long. J was trimmed by 0 bases and V by 4 bases; bases with no gene match: 7. The CDR3 DNA reads as TGTGCCAGCAGCTCGAGCCACAGGGGGGTGAACACTGAAGCTTTCTTT. Translation gives CASSSSHRGVNTEAFF.

The chain couples TRBV28 to TRBJ2-5, with D tentatively TRBD2 (5 bases). V lost 8 bases to trimming and J lost 4 bases, with 17 bases between them. The CDR3 runs 14 residues. CDR1 is MDHEN, CDR2 SYDVKM, per germline. This chain's CDR3 is CASSLRAAGETQYF. Written as DNA, the CDR3 is TGTGCCAGCTCCCTTCGGGCCGCGGGAGAGACCCAGTACTTC.

V is TRBV5-4 and J is TRBJ2-5, with D tentatively TRBD2 (6 bases). Germline V gene sequence: CDR1 SGHNT, CDR2 YYREEE (reference sequence). The CDR3 sequence is 16 residues long. V was clipped by 0 bases and J by 0 bases, with 12 bases between them. CDR3 amino acids: CASSLALADHQETQYF. The CDR3 region has the DNA TGTGCCAGCAGCTTGGCCTTAGCGGACCACCAAGAGACCCAGTACTTC.

The genes are TRBV4-1 and TRBJ2-7; 10 bases align to TRBD2. Per the germline V gene, CDR1 is MGHRA and CDR2 is YSYEKL. This CDR3 contains 15 residues. Unmatched junction bases numbered 3, after V lost 0 bases and J lost 4 bases. CDR3 sequence: CASSQDLSGRYEQYF. CDR3 DNA: TGCGCCAGCAGCCAAGACCTTAGCGGGAGGTACGAGCAGTACTTC.